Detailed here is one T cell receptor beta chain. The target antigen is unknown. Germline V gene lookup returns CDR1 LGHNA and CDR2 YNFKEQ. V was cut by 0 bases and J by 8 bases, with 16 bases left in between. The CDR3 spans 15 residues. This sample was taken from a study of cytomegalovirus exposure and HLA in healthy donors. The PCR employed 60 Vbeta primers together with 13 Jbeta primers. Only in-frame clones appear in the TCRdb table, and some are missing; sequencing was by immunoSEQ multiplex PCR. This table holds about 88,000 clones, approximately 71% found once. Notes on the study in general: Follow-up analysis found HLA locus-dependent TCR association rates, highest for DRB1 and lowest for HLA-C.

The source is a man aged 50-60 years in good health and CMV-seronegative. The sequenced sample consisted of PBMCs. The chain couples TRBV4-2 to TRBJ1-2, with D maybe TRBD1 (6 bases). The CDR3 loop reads CASSQDLGAAYGYTF. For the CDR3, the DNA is TGTGCCAGCAGCCAAGATCTGGGGGCAGCGTACGGCTACACCTTC.